This TCR beta chain emerged from a study of T cell changes during pregnancy in multiple sclerosis. Here immunoSEQ multiplex PCR was the method, and the copy in TCRdb shows in-frame clones only, minus some. This table has just over 40,000 clones, approximately 90% appearing once. The CDR3 covers 12 residues. The germline CDR1 and CDR2 sequences are SGHRS and YFSETQ. The ends were cut back, 3 bases at V and 8 bases at J, with 11 bases in the middle. The TCR sequence derives from a female donor with multiple sclerosis, enrolled in a pregnancy study. The input for sequencing was CD4+ T cells from peripheral blood mononuclear cells, taken in the first trimester of pregnancy. The chain combines TRBV5-1 with TRBJ1-1; TRBD1 might be the D (5 bases). CDR3 amino acids: CASSWGGDEAFF. The CDR3 region has the DNA TGCGCCAGCAGCTGGGGGGGGGACGAAGCTTTCTTT.